This T cell receptor (beta chain) is drawn from a study of esophageal squamous cell carcinoma under preoperative chemotherapy (dated by TCRdb to 2016 to 2019). About the full investigation: The study profiled TCR repertoires of both peripheral blood T cells and tumor-infiltrating lymphocytes. The study assessed how paclitaxel-nedaplatin chemotherapy affected T-cell receptor repertoires in patients with esophageal squamous cell carcinoma. About 5 patients with primary esophageal squamous cell carcinoma made up the cohort. Repertoires from samples collected before paclitaxel-nedaplatin therapy were compared with repertoires from samples collected after the therapy.

The CDR3 starts with the cysteine, ends with the phenylalanine, and has 15 residues. This entry keeps only the CDR3 DNA: 45 bases, framed from base 1. The germline V gene specifies MGHRA as CDR1 and YSYEKL as CDR2. What the authors observed across the whole study: Rather than arising solely from local clonal changes, post-treatment tumor-infiltrating lymphocytes appeared to come partly from peripheral T cells that migrated into the tumor. The cohort was small, with only a few patients with esophageal squamous cell carcinoma analyzed. TCR diversity increased significantly in peripheral T cells after chemotherapy, but not in tumor-infiltrating lymphocytes. Clonotype frequencies shifted immediately and substantially under paclitaxel-nedaplatin therapy, and abundant clones were more likely to contract than to amplify.

The library was prepared using PCR. Sequencing was performed on a HiSeq X Ten. High-throughput sequencing was used to characterize the TCR repertoires. TCRdb trimmed the raw reads at Q25, called clones with MiXCR and kept productive beta chains. A single entry per CDR3 protein holds the most common genes and DNA from its merged rows. The sample has 10,000 to 15,000 distinct CDR3 sequences on record, 54% of them singletons. 15% to 20% of the sample lies in the top ten. With respect to this clonotype: The antigen this receptor binds is unknown. Within one base of it there is no much larger clone, and no base qualities were kept.

The sample's time point label is to be understood as: before preoperative PTX-NDP chemotherapy. Patients received paclitaxel-nedaplatin as preoperative chemotherapy before surgery. Collection took place from a patient given preoperative chemotherapy. In this chain, TRBV4-1 is recombined with TRBJ2-5, and 9 junctional nucleotides match TRBD2. The J call is uncertain, as TRBJ2-1 better fits the DNA end. This clonotype was obtained from a human donor with esophageal squamous cell carcinoma. The donor label of this sample is uncertain. The CDR3 loop reads CASSPWGTSKNEQFF. The DNA sequence is given as TGCGCCAGCAGCCCATGGGGGACTAGCAAGAATGAGCAGTTCTTC.